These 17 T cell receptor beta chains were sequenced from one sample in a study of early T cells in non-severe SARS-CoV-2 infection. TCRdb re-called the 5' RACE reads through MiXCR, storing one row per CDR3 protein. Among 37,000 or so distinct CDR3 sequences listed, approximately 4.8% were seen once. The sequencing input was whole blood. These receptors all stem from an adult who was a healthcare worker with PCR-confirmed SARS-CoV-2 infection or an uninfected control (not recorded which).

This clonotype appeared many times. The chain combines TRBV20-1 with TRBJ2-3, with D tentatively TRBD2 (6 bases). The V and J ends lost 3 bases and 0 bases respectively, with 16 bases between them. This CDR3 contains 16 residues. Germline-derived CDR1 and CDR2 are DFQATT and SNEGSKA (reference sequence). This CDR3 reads CSARGPRDWSTDTQYF. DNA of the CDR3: TGCAGTGCTAGGGGACCCCGGGACTGGAGCACAGATACGCAGTATTTT.

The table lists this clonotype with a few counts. CDR3 sequence reads: CAIRPGEDQPQHF. For the CDR3, the DNA is TGTGCCATCAGACCAGGGGAGGATCAGCCCCAGCATTTT. The chain combines TRBV10-3 with TRBJ1-5; D may be TRBD1 (6 bases). The CDR3 is 13 amino acids. The germline gives CDR1 ENHRY, CDR2 SYGVKD. V gave up 6 bases and J gave up 5 bases, with 11 bases separating them.

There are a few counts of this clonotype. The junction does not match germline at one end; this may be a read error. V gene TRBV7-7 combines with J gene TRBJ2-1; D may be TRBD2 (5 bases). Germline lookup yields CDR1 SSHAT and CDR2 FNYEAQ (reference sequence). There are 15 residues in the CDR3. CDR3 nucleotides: TGTGCTAGCAGCCCAGAGTCGGGGAAATCACATGAGCAGTTCTTC. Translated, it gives CASSPESGKSHEQFF.

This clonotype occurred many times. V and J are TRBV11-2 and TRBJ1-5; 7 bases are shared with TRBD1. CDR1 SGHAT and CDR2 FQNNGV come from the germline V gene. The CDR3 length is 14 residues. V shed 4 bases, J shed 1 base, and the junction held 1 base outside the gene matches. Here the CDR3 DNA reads TGTGCCAGCAGCTCGGGACAGAGCAATCAGCCCCAGCATTTT. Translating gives CASSSGQSNQPQHF.

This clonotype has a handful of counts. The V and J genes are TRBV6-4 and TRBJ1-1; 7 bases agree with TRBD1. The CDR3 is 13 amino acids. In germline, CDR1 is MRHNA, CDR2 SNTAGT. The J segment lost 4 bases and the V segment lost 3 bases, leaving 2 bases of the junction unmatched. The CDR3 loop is CASSESGGTEAFF. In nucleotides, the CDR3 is TGTGCCAGCAGTGAATCAGGGGGCACTGAAGCTTTCTTT.

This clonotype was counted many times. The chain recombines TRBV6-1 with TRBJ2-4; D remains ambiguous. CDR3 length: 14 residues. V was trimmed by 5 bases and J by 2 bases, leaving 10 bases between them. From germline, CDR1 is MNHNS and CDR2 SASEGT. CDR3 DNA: TGTGCCAGCAGTTCTACAGATACCAAAAACATTCAGTACTTC. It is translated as CASSSTDTKNIQYF.

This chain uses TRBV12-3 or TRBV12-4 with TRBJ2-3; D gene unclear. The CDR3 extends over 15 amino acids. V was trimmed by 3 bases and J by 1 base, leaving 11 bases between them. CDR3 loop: CASSFFIRGTDTQYF. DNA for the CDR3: TGTGCCAGCAGTTTTTTTATTCGCGGCACAGATACGCAGTATTTT.

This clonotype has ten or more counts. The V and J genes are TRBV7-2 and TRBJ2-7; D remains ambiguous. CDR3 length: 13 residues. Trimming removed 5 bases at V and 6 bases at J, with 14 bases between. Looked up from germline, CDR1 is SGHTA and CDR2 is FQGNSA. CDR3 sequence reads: CASSPVHLGEQYF. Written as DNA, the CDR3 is TGTGCCAGCAGCCCCGTGCATCTTGGCGAGCAGTACTTC.

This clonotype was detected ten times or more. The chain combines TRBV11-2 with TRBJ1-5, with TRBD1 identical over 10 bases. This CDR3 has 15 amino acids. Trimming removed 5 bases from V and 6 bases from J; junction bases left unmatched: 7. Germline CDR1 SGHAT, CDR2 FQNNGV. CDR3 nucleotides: TGTGCCAGCAGCCAATCGACAGGGGGCGGTCAGCCCCAGCATTTT. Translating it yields CASSQSTGGGQPQHF.

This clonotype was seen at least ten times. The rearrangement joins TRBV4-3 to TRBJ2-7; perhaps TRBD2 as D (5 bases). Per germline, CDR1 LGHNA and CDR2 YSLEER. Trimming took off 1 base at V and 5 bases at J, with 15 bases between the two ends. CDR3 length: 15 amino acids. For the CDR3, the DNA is TGCGCCAGCAGCCAAGGTCTGTCCCGGGGAAACGAGCAGTACTTC. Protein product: CASSQGLSRGNEQYF.

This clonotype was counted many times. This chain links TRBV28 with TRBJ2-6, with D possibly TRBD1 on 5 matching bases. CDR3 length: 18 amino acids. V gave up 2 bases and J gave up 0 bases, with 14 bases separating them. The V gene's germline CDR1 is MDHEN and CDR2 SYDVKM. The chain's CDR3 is CASSLGSRVYSGANVLTF. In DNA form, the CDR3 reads TGTGCCAGCAGTTTAGGGTCCAGGGTCTACTCTGGGGCCAACGTCCTGACTTTC.

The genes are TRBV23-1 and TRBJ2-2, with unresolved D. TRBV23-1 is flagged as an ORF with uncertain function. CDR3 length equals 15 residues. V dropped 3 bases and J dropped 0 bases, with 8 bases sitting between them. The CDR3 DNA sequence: TGCGCCAGCAGTCAGTGCGAGGCGAACACCGGGGAGCTGTTTTTT. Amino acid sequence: CASSQCEANTGELFF.

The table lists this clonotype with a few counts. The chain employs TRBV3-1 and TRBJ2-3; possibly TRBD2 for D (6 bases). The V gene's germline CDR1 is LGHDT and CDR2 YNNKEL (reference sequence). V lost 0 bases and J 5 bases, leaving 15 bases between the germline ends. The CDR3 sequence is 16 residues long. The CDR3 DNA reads TGTGCCAGCAGCCAAGATTCGCGGGAAGGTGTAGATACGCAGTATTTT. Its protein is CASSQDSREGVDTQYF.

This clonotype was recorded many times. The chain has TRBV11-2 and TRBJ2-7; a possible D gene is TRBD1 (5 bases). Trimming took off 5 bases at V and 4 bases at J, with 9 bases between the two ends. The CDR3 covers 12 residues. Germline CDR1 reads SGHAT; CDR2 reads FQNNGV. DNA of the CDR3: TGTGCCAGCAGCGCCAGGGTTTACGAGCAGTACTTC. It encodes CASSARVYEQYF.

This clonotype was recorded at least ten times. CDR3 residues: CASSRETHRDSSYEQYF. In DNA form, the CDR3 reads TGTGCCAGCAGCCGCGAAACACACAGAGATAGCTCCTACGAGCAGTACTTC. The V call is TRBV4-2, the J call TRBJ2-7; D remains ambiguous. This CDR3 has 17 amino acids. Between the trimmed V and J ends, which lost 4 bases and 0 bases, there was a span of 19 bases. Germline CDR1 LGHNA, CDR2 YNFKEQ.

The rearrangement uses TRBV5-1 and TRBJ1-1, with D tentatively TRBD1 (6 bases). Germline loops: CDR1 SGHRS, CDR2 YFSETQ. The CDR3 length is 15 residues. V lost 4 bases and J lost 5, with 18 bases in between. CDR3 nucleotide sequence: TGCGCCAGCAGCCCTCCCTTACAGGGCGTAACTGAAGCTTTCTTT. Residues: CASSPPLQGVTEAFF.

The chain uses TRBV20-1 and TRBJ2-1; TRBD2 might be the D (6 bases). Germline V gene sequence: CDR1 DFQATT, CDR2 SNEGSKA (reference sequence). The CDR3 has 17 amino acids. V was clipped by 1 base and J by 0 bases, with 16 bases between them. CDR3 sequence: CSARGGTGLSSYNEQFF. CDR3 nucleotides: TGCAGTGCTAGAGGAGGTACGGGACTGAGCTCCTACAATGAGCAGTTCTTC.